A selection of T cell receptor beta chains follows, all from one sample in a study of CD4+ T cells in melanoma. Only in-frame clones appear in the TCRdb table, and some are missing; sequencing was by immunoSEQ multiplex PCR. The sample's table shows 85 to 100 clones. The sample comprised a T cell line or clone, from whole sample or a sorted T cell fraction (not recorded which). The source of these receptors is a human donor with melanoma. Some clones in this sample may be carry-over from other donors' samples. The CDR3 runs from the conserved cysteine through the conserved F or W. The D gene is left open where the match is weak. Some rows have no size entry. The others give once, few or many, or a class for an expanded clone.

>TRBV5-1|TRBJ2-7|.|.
TGCGCCAGCAGCTTGGCCGGAAGGGGGGCCTACGAGCAGTACTTC
CASSLAGRGAYEQYF
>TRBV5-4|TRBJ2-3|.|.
TGTGCCAGCAGCTTGGTGGGCCTCGAAGCGGATACGCAGTATTTT
CASSLVGLEADTQYF
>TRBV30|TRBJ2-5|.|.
TGTGCCTGGAGTACTACGAGAGGGGAGACCCAGTACTTC
CAWSTTRGETQYF
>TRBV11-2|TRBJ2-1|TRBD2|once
TGTGCCAGCAGCTTACGTCAGCGGGAGGGTATTGAGCAGTTCTTC
CASSLRQREGIEQFF
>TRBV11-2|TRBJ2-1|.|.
TGTGCCAGCAGCTTAGAGGGGAGCTCCTACAATGAGCAGTTCTTC
CASSLEGSSYNEQFF
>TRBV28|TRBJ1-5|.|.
TGTGCCAGCAGTTTGGAGACTCAGCCCCAGCATTTT
CASSLETQPQHF
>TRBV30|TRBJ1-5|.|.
TGTGCCTGGAGTGTACTGCAGGAAAATCAGCCCCAGCATTTT
CAWSVLQENQPQHF
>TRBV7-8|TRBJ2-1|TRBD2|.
TGTGCCAGCAGCTACACCGGGACTAGCGGCCAGGAGCAGTTCTTC
CASSYTGTSGQEQFF
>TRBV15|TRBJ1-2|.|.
TGTGCCACCAGCAGAGATAGGGTCACAGAAGACTATGGCTACACCTTC
CATSRDRVTEDYGYTF
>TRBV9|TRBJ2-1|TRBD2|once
TGTGCCAGCAGCGTGGGACTAGCGGGAGGGCAGTTCTTC
CASSVGLAGGQFF
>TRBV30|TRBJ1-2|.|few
TGTGCCTGGAGCCAAGTTAACTATGGCTACACCTTC
CAWSQVNYGYTF
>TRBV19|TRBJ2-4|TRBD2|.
TGTGCCAGTAGTATAGGAGCGGGAGAGGACATTCAGTACTTC
CASSIGAGEDIQYF